The T cell receptor beta chain described here comes from a study of PD-L1 blockade in urothelial cancer. Background on the study: Patients started atezolizumab around 2014, 1,200 mg intravenously every 3 weeks. Previous chemotherapy exposure amounted to 0 to 3 regimens for patients.

This clone was detected only once. The data were produced by immunoSEQ multiplex PCR, yet TCRdb's version contains in-frame clones alone and is incomplete. The sample has 70,000 to 95,000 clones; 80% to 90% are singletons. Time point of the sample: pretreatment peripheral blood. Patients were diagnosed with urothelial carcinoma, either locally advanced or metastatic. The sequences come from PBMCs, collected around atezolizumab (anti-PD-L1) treatment. The receptor's source is a woman over 75 with urothelial cancer.

This CDR3 reads CASSLLGLAGHNEQFF. The CDR3 nucleotides read TGTGCCAGCAGCTTACTGGGACTAGCGGGGCACAATGAGCAGTTCTTC. The gene calls are TRBV11-1 and TRBJ2-1, with 13 nucleotides matching TRBD2. The CDR3 covers 16 residues. CDR1 and CDR2 (germline): SGHAT, FQDESV (reference sequence). Germline trimming cut 2 bases from V and 5 bases from J; bases unmatched to any gene: 3.